This TCR beta chain is from a study of metastatic and nonmetastatic thyroid tumors. Looking at the study overall: Malignant thyroid and benign thyroid patients provided blood and tumor or nodule tissue whose repertoires were compared.

The CDR3 loop spans 14 amino acids. The germline V gene has CDR1 SGHTA and CDR2 FQGNSA. Trimming removed 2 bases from V and 2 bases from J, with 9 bases in between. Until they underwent thyroid surgery, no patient had received any treatment. MiXCR reprocessed the PCR reads for TCRdb. The table lists around 45,000 clones, about 3.2% of them singletons. In this sample, this clone turned up many times. Its target is not known. Study-level findings and limits: Reports indicated that malignant thyroid tumors showed significantly higher TCR beta diversity than benign nodules did, in blood and tumor.

The rearrangement uses TRBV7-2 and TRBJ1-1, with D unresolved. This clonotype was sampled from a female donor with papillary thyroid cancer or a benign thyroid nodule (not recorded which). Some clones in this sample may be carry-over from other donors' samples. The sample was blood. The CDR3 region has the DNA TGTGCCAGCAGCTTATCGATGGGAAACACTGAAGCTTTCTTT. It encodes CASSLSMGNTEAFF.